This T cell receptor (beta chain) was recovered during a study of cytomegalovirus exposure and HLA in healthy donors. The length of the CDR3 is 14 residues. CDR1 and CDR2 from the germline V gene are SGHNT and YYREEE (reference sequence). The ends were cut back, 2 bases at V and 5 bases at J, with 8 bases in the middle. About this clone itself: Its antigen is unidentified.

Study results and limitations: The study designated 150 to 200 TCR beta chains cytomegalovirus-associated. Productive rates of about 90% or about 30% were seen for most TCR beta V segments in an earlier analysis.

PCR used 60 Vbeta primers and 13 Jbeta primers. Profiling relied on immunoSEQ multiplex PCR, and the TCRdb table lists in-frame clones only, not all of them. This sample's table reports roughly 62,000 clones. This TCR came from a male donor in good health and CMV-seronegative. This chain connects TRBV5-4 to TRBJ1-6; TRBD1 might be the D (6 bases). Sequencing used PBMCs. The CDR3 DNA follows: TGTGCCAGCAGCTTACAGGGAGATAATTCACCCCTCCACTTT. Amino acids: CASSLQGDNSPLHF.